In its sample, the clone carrying this TCR beta chain was seen many times. Antigen specificity is unknown. This record belongs to a study of molecular identifiers for immune sequencing clone quantification. Germline CDR1 and CDR2: SEHNR and FQNEAQ (reference sequence). Trimming at V came to 2 bases and at J to 1 base, leaving 3 bases not matched to a gene. The CDR3 consists of 15 residues. Sorted inputs of about 19,000 to 1,100,000 cells, with 10%, 30% or 50% RNA, yielded naive CD8 libraries. Making the bulk TCR libraries relied on previously described methods and listed TCR primers. TCRdb reprocessed the PCR reads via MiXCR and lists one record per CDR3 protein. This sample has about 640,000 distinct CDR3 sequences; just under 20% occur once, and the top ten carry 0.85%. Findings of the study overall: Clones that exceeded 20 RNA copies held over 97% of effector molecules, yet under 1% in naive cells.

Material: naive CD8+ T cells from blood, with Jurkat cell RNA spiked in. Documented subset: FACS-sorted CD8+CD4-CCR7+CD45RA+ naive T cells. This receptor was identified in a human donor in good health. Some libraries in this study had Jurkat cell RNA spiked in. This chain links TRBV7-9 with TRBJ2-3; 7 bases are shared with TRBD2. Here the CDR3 DNA reads TGTGCCAGCAGCTTAAACCGGGGGGGCACAGATACGCAGTATTTT. It translates to CASSLNRGGTDTQYF.